This TCR beta chain was recovered during a study of cytomegalovirus exposure and HLA in healthy donors. PCR amplification relied on 60 Vbeta primers (plus 13 Jbeta primers). The repertoire was sequenced with immunoSEQ multiplex PCR; TCRdb's copy has only in-frame clones and lacks some. This sample carries approximately 110,000 clones, with 0.55% to 0.6% going to the ten biggest clones. The length of the CDR3 is 14 residues. V was trimmed by 3 bases and J by 11 bases, leaving 16 bases between them. CDR1 is MNHNS and CDR2 is SASEGT in the germline V gene. A remark on this clone: What it recognizes is unknown.

Study-wide results and caveats: Within an earlier analysis, most TCR beta V segments proved productive either about 87% or about 30% of the time.

Sequencing was carried out using PBMCs. This clonotype was sampled from a man aged 50 to 60 in good health and CMV-seronegative. The V call is TRBV6-1, the J call TRBJ1-4; D possibly corresponds to TRBD1 (5 bases). CDR3 amino acids: CASSESGAATKLFF. As DNA, the CDR3 is TGTGCCAGCAGTGAGAGTGGGGCAGCGACGAAACTGTTTTTT.